A single sample is the source of the 15 T cell receptor beta chains below, sequenced in a study of CD8+CD57+ T cells in acquired aplastic anemia. The patients chosen for sequencing had shown expansion of CD8+CD57+ cells (detected by flow cytometry). CDR3 and TCR beta VDJ profiling relied on a genomic DNA template. TCRdb reprocessed the reads with MiXCR, giving one entry per CDR3 protein. Among fewer than 250,000 distinct CDR3 sequences, about 44% were seen once, and the ten largest hold 6.5% to 8%. The sequenced sample consisted of sorted CD4+, CD8+, or CD8+CD57+ T cells (not recorded which) from PBMCs. Receptors were obtained from a human donor with aplastic anemia.

The sample holds a few counts of this clonotype. V usage is TRBV7-2 and J usage is TRBJ2-7; no clear D gene. The CDR3 sequence is 12 residues long. V lost 0 bases, J lost 7 bases, and 7 bases lay in between. Germline lookup yields CDR1 SGHTA and CDR2 FQGNSA. The CDR3 region is CASSLAIGEQYV. The CDR3 DNA sequence: TGTGCCAGCAGCTTAGCGATCGGAGAGCAGTACGTC.

The chain has TRBV4-1 and TRBJ2-7; weak D call: TRBD2 (5 bases). The CDR3 covers 16 residues. Germline V CDR1 and CDR2: MGHRA, YSYEKL. V lost 0 bases to trimming and J lost 3 bases, with 15 bases between them. CDR3 loop: CASSQDGNVAGYEQYF. The CDR3 region has the DNA TGCGCCAGCAGCCAAGACGGGAATGTAGCTGGCTACGAGCAGTACTTC.

This clonotype has a count of ten or more. The J gene is TRBJ1-2, the V gene TRBV13; D may be TRBD1 (6 bases). CDR3 length: 12 residues. V was pared by 3 bases and J by 6 bases, with 8 bases between. Germline V CDR1 and CDR2: PRHDT, FYEKMQ (reference sequence). CDR3 amino acids: CASSFGTNGYTF. CDR3 nucleotide sequence: TGTGCCAGCAGCTTCGGGACAAATGGCTACACCTTC. The full variable domain, completed using reference TRBV13 and TRBJ1-2, is AAGVIQSPRHLIKEKRETATLKCYPIPRHDTVYWYQQGPGQDPQFLISFYEKMQSDKGSIPDRFSAQQFSDYHSELNMSSLELGDSALYFCASSFGTNGYTFGSGTRLTVV.

This clonotype was picked up many times. The rearrangement uses TRBV7-2 and TRBJ2-5; D gene uncertain. This CDR3 has 12 amino acids. Germline V gives CDR1 SGHTA, CDR2 FQGNSA. Trimming removed 2 bases at V and 5 bases at J, with 6 bases between. Written as DNA, the CDR3 is TGTGCCAGCAGCTTAAACTTTGAGACCCAGTACTTC. Translating gives CASSLNFETQYF.

The chain has TRBV25-1 and TRBJ1-2; weak D call: TRBD1 (6 bases). V lost 6 bases to trimming and J lost 7 bases, with 15 bases between them. Germline V gene data show CDR1 as MGHDK and CDR2 as SYGVNS. This CDR3 contains 13 residues. The CDR3 DNA reads TGTGCCAGCAGCATCGGGACATTGGGTGGCTACACCTTC. Its translation: CASSIGTLGGYTF.

The table lists this clonotype with a few counts. The chain uses TRBV28 and TRBJ2-7, with D maybe TRBD2 (6 bases). V was shortened by 1 base and J by 3 bases, with 10 bases between the two germline ends. Germline V CDR1 and CDR2: MDHEN, SYDVKM. CDR3 length equals 14 residues. CDR3 DNA sequence: TGTGCCAGCAGTTTATACGGAGGGAACTACGAGCAGTACTTC. It specifies CASSLYGGNYEQYF.

This clonotype was observed a few times. The chain recombines TRBV19 with TRBJ1-1, with no clear D. In germline, CDR1 is LNHDA, CDR2 SQIVND (reference sequence). This CDR3 has 16 residues. Deletions cut 4 bases from V and 1 base from J, with 16 bases between. CDR3 in amino acids: CASSTERVRGNTEAFF. As DNA, the CDR3 is TGTGCCAGTAGTACAGAGAGGGTTCGGGGGAACACTGAAGCTTTCTTT.

This clonotype was counted a few times. V gene TRBV27 combines with J gene TRBJ2-2, with D possibly being TRBD1 (5 bases). This CDR3 contains 16 residues. Germline V gives CDR1 MNHEY, CDR2 SMNVEV (reference sequence). Deletions cut 8 bases from V and 6 bases from J, with 22 bases between. CDR3 in DNA: TGTGCCAGCTCACCGCCGACAGAATACAACCCCGGGGAGCTGTTTTTT. It codes for CASSPPTEYNPGELFF.

This clonotype was observed a handful of times. The chain has TRBV4-1 and TRBJ2-3, with D perhaps TRBD1 (5 bases). The CDR3 contains 16 residues. Trimming left V 2 bases short and J 0 bases short, with 12 bases between. Germline V gene data show CDR1 as MGHRA and CDR2 as YSYEKL. CDR3 sequence: CASSQPQDSSTDTQYF. CDR3 bases: TGCGCCAGCAGCCAACCACAGGATTCTAGCACAGATACGCAGTATTTT.

The chain joins TRBV7-8 to TRBJ2-3; 9 bases map to TRBD2. This CDR3 spans 16 amino acids. Trimming at V came to 5 bases and at J to 4 bases, leaving 10 bases not matched to a gene. Germline V gene lookup returns CDR1 SGHVS and CDR2 FQNEAQ. CDR3: CASSPLAGVRPDTQYF. The CDR3 nucleotides are TGTGCCAGCAGCCCCTTAGCGGGAGTGCGGCCAGATACGCAGTATTTT.

As to this clonotype: A single base separates this from a much larger clone, so it may be a read error. The chain couples TRBV13 to TRBJ1-5; no reliable D call. CDR3 length: 13 residues. Germline V gene sequence: CDR1 PRHDT, CDR2 FYEKMQ (reference sequence). Trimming pared 6 bases from V and 5 bases from J, leaving 11 bases between. CDR3 sequence reads: CASSLCADQPQHF. Written as DNA, the CDR3 is TGTGCCAGCAGTTTATGTGCTGATCAGCCCCAGCATTTT.

A few counts support this clonotype. This chain links TRBV25-1 with TRBJ2-7; TRBD1 is a possible D gene (6 bases). CDR3 length: 14 residues. From germline, CDR1 is MGHDK and CDR2 SYGVNS. V lost 6 bases to trimming and J lost 1 base, with 13 bases between them. The CDR3 is CASSWPGVSYEQYF. In nucleotides, the CDR3 is TGTGCCAGCAGCTGGCCAGGGGTTTCCTACGAGCAGTACTTC.

Many counts were recorded for this clonotype. This chain connects TRBV10-3 to TRBJ2-1, with 10 positions matching TRBD2. The CDR3 extends over 18 amino acids. CDR1 and CDR2 (germline): ENHRY, SYGVKD. The V gene end was trimmed by 0 bases and the J gene end by 2 bases; junction bases not matched to a gene: 7. The CDR3 reads CAISESGLAGEAYNEQFF. CDR3 in DNA: TGTGCCATCAGTGAGTCGGGGCTAGCGGGAGAAGCCTACAATGAGCAGTTCTTC.

This sequence joins TRBV27 and TRBJ2-3; 8 nucleotides agree with TRBD2. Germline V gene lookup returns CDR1 MNHEY and CDR2 SMNVEV (reference sequence). The V and J ends lost 5 bases and 1 base, in that order; junction bases with no gene match: 11. CDR3 length equals 17 residues. The CDR3, as DNA: TGTGCCAGCAGTCCTTCGGTGGCGGGAGGACGCACAGATACGCAGTATTTT. This gives the protein CASSPSVAGGRTDTQYF.

This clonotype was seen a handful of times. The CDR3 DNA reads TGTGCCATCAGTGAGTCTAAGGGACAGACAGCTTCCTACGAGCAGTACTTC. It translates to CAISESKGQTASYEQYF. The genes are TRBV10-3 and TRBJ2-7; 7 nucleotides agree with TRBD1. Looked up from germline, CDR1 is ENHRY and CDR2 is SYGVKD. The V gene end was trimmed by 0 bases and the J gene end by 1 base; junction bases not matched to a gene: 9. This CDR3 is 17 amino acids long.